This T cell receptor beta chain was sequenced for a study of T cells in Graves' hyperthyroidism and ophthalmopathy. This CDR3 has 15 amino acids. V lost 5 bases, J lost 2 bases, and 16 bases lay in between. Germline CDR1 reads LNHDA; CDR2 reads SQIVND (reference sequence). Diagnoses rested on clinical symptoms, serum thyroxine and TRAb, thyroid ultrasound and orbital computed tomography. It was RNA transcripts that yielded the amplified TCR beta CDR3 regions. HTBI primers were employed in a first-round RT-PCR of the TCR CDR3. TCRdb analysed the multiplex PCR reads with MiXCR anew, one entry per CDR3 protein. The data contain around 370,000 distinct CDR3 sequences, around 18% of them seen just once; the ten biggest clones take up around two fifths. Study results and limitations: Appearing also in blood were most of the thyroid clonotypes expanded above 0.001.

This clonotype was recorded at least ten times. The antigen is undetermined. The V gene is TRBV19, the J gene TRBJ2-7, with TRBD2 as a possible D gene (6 bases). The clonotype originates from a man between 18 and 29 years old with Graves' ophthalmopathy. The sample consisted of blood. The CDR3 sequence is CASSAVGGWAYEQYF. CDR3 in DNA: TGTGCCAGTAGTGCAGTAGGAGGGTGGGCCTACGAGCAGTACTTC.